This T cell receptor (beta chain) was recorded in a study of cytomegalovirus exposure and HLA in healthy donors (dated by TCRdb to the late 2010s). Describing the broader study: The roughly 670 repertoires of the first cohort and the 95 to 150 validation repertoires were produced on the same platform, according to a later analysis. The study aimed to test whether signatures of past pathogen exposure could be identified by cataloging public T cell receptors. Besides the first cohort of approximately 670 subjects, a separate validation cohort made up of around 120 different subjects was used. The study combined high-throughput TCR immunosequencing, statistical association of individual TCRs with disease status, and machine learning to predict cytomegalovirus infection status. Here is what the overall study found, with its caveats: Across donors, most TCR sequences were observed very rarely, whereas some public TCRs were present in many individuals. A later analysis had no HLA typing for the validation cohort, so co-occurrence there was scored across all 110 or so repertoires. The study gave a list of more than 150 TCR beta chains associated with cytomegalovirus. The classifier was reported to diagnose cytomegalovirus status with high specificity and sensitivity in both the original and validation cohorts. The authors suggested that the approach could potentially be generalized to other disease states and immunological phenotypes. In a later analysis, TCRs clustered in the first cohort were found to also tend to co-occur in the approximately 110 validation repertoires, with about 93% of cluster scores above 0. In vitro tests confirmed that a few of the cytomegalovirus-associated TCR beta chains recognize cytomegalovirus antigens.

About this clone itself: Its specific antigen is unknown. No base qualities exist here, and no much larger clone lies one base off it.

According to the germline V gene, CDR1 reads MRHNA and CDR2 reads SNTAGT. Here V drops 6 bases and J drops 6 bases, and the junction holds 7 bases not matched to any gene. The CDR3 measures 14 amino acids from cysteine to phenylalanine. CDR3 DNA only is kept here, 42 bases in frame from base 1. Library method: the immunoSEQ multiplex PCR assay. The paper's processing steps were these. A statistical classification framework was built to diagnose cytomegalovirus status from the catalog of TCR beta chain sequences. TCRdb retrieved this table from immuneACCESS and kept in-frame rearrangements only. Not all clones are present; in checked studies, unresolved V genes account for under half, and no reason is known for the remainder. V and J calls and clone size are as listed in that table; D and trimming were resolved from the DNA. The sample table records 50,000 or so clones; roughly 94% of these occur just once. The ten top clones hold about 7.8% of the sample.

Separate from the approximately 670-subject first cohort, the validation cohort of 90 to 150 subjects was the group to which the donors belonged. The receptor was isolated from a woman aged 18-30 years in good health and CMV-seropositive. The chain employs TRBV6-4 and TRBJ2-7, with 11 junctional bases fitting TRBD2. Sequenced sample: PBMCs. The CDR3 has the sequence CASRPTSGSSEQYF. The nucleotide sequence reads as follows: TGTGCCAGCAGGCCAACTAGCGGGAGTAGCGAGCAGTACTTC.